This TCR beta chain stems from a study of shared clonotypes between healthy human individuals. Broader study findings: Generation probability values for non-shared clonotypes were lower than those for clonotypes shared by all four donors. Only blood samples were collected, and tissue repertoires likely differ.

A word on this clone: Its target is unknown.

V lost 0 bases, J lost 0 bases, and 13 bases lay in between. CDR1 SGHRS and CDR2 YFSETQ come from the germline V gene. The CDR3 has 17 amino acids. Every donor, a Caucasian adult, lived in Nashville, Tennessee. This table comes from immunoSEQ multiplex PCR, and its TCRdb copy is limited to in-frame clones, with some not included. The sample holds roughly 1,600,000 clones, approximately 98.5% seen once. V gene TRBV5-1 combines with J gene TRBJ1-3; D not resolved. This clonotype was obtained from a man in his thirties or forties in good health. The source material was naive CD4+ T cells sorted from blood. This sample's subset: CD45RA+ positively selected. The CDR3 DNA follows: TGCGCCAGCAGCTTGGGGAGGAATCGCCTCTCTGGAAACACCATATATTTT. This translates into CASSLGRNRLSGNTIYF.